These 16 T cell receptor beta chains originate from one sample sequenced in a study of response to subunit inactivated influenza vaccine. From the RT-PCR reads, TCRdb called clonotypes with MiXCR, one entry per CDR3 protein. The repertoire holds more than 200,000 distinct CDR3 sequences, with 9.5% to 15% as singletons. The source was non-naive T cells sorted from PBMCs, collected approximately 15 days before vaccination. The origin of the receptors is a man aged 50-59 years who received an inactivated influenza vaccine.

CDR3 sequence reads: CSAGGQANSYEQYF. The CDR3 nucleotides read TGCAGTGCTGGTGGACAGGCTAACTCCTACGAGCAGTACTTC. This chain uses TRBV20-1 with TRBJ2-7; 7 positions agree with TRBD1. The germline CDR1 and CDR2 sequences are DFQATT and SNEGSKA (reference sequence). This CDR3 is built from 14 residues. With V trimmed by 5 bases and J by 0 bases, 7 bases remained unmatched.

V usage is TRBV3-1 and J usage is TRBJ2-7; D unresolved. Germline CDR1 is LGHDT and CDR2 is YNNKEL (reference sequence). This CDR3 has 15 residues. The V end was cut by 0 bases, the J end by 4 bases, with 13 bases between. CDR3 residues: CASSQEVRFQYEQYF. CDR3 nucleotide sequence: TGTGCCAGCAGCCAAGAAGTACGGTTTCAGTACGAGCAGTACTTC.

This clonotype was seen many times. The V and J genes are TRBV7-2 and TRBJ2-5; 7 bases match TRBD1. The junction had 3 bases not matched to a gene; V was cut back by 1 base and J by 4 bases. Looked up from germline, CDR1 is SGHTA and CDR2 is FQGNSA. This CDR3 region has 14 residues. This CDR3 reads CASSLDRDRETQYF. DNA for the CDR3: TGTGCCAGCAGCTTAGATAGGGACAGAGAGACCCAGTACTTC. Full variable domain (outside the CDR3, taken from reference TRBV7-2 and TRBJ2-5): GAGVSQSPSNKVTEKGKDVELRCDPISGHTALYWYRQSLGQGLEFLIYFQGNSAPDKSGLPSDRFSAERTGGSVSTLTIQRTQQEDSAVYLCASSLDRDRETQYFGPGTRLLVL.

The gene calls are TRBV4-3 and TRBJ2-7; weak D call: TRBD2 (6 bases). The length of the CDR3 is 17 residues. V was pared by 0 bases and J by 3 bases, with 18 bases between. Germline CDR1 reads LGHNA; CDR2 reads YSLEER. Written as DNA, the CDR3 is TGCGCCAGCAGCCAAGATTTAGCGAGCGGAGGGTTCTACGAGCAGTACTTC. Amino acid sequence: CASSQDLASGGFYEQYF.

This clonotype was found many times. The chain has TRBV29-1 and TRBJ2-3; D is unclear. The CDR3 contains 17 residues. Germline V gene lookup returns CDR1 SQVTM and CDR2 ANQGSEA. The V and J ends lost 2 bases and 0 bases respectively, with 18 bases between them. The CDR3 coding sequence is TGCAGCGTTGAAAAGGGTTTCCCCCTCACTAGCACAGATACGCAGTATTTT. The encoded protein is CSVEKGFPLTSTDTQYF.

The J gene is TRBJ2-1, the V gene TRBV6-1; a weak D match, TRBD2 (6 bases). The CDR3 loop spans 15 amino acids. CDR1 and CDR2 from the germline V gene are MNHNS and SASEGT. Deletions cut 4 bases from V and 9 bases from J, with 19 bases between. CDR3 DNA sequence: TGTGCCAGCAGTGGCCCGGGGGACCCTAGGGGTGAGCAGTTCTTC. Translation gives CASSGPGDPRGEQFF.

The chain employs TRBV10-1 and TRBJ1-1, with a weak D call TRBD1 (5 bases). Deletions cut 1 base from V and 7 bases from J, with 16 bases between. The CDR3 totals 15 residues. Germline-derived CDR1 and CDR2 are WNHNN and SYGVQD (reference sequence). CDR3 coding DNA: TGCGCCAGCAGTGAGTACCGGGACTCGTCGGGTGAAGCTTTCTTT. It yields the protein CASSEYRDSSGEAFF.

CDR3 nucleotides: TGTGCCAGCAGCGTAGACGGGCTCCCCTCCTACGAGCAGTACTTC. This translates into CASSVDGLPSYEQYF. V and J are TRBV9 and TRBJ2-7, with no clear D. This CDR3 spans 15 amino acids. Deletions cut 0 bases from V and 0 bases from J, with 10 bases between. Germline CDR1 reads SGDLS; CDR2 reads YYNGEE.

The chain combines TRBV6-5 with TRBJ1-2, with D perhaps matching TRBD1 (6 bases). V was pared by 2 bases and J by 2 bases, with 9 bases between. The CDR3 is 14 residues long. Germline V lookup: CDR1 MNHEY, CDR2 SVGAGI. CDR3 DNA: TGTGCCAGCAGTTACGCCGGACAGAACTATGGCTACACCTTC. This sequence encodes CASSYAGQNYGYTF.

The rearrangement joins TRBV4-2 to TRBJ1-1; 9 bases align to TRBD1. J was trimmed by 10 bases and V by 4 bases; bases with no gene match: 7. There are 13 residues in the CDR3. CDR1 and CDR2 from the germline V gene are LGHNA and YNFKEQ. The CDR3 sequence is CASSPQTGGRAFF. The CDR3 region has the DNA TGTGCCAGCAGCCCCCAGACAGGGGGGAGAGCTTTCTTT.

This clonotype was seen at least ten times. The chain links TRBV10-3 to TRBJ2-6; D gene unclear. Germline CDR1 ENHRY, CDR2 SYGVKD. Trimming removed 3 bases from V and 0 bases from J, with 6 bases in between. This CDR3 comprises 15 residues. CDR3 sequence (DNA): TGTGCCATCAGTGACCCCCTCTCTGGGGCCAACGTCCTGACTTTC. This codes for CAISDPLSGANVLTF.

The sample holds a few counts of this clonotype. V and J are TRBV29-1 and TRBJ2-7, with no clear D. The length of the CDR3 is 12 residues. Deletions cut 7 bases from V and 0 bases from J, with 10 bases between. CDR1 and CDR2 (germline): SQVTM, ANQGSEA. The CDR3 sequence is CSAQLSSYEQYF. The CDR3 DNA reads TGCAGCGCCCAATTATCCTCCTACGAGCAGTACTTC.

A few counts support this clonotype. The chain has TRBV9 and TRBJ1-6; unclear D gene. Trimming took 0 bases from V and 8 from J, leaving 12 bases between them. CDR1 and CDR2 from the germline V gene are SGDLS and YYNGEE. The CDR3 extends over 15 amino acids. As DNA, the CDR3 is TGTGCCAGCAGCGTAGGCCCGGGCTACGATTCACCCCTCCACTTT. Protein: CASSVGPGYDSPLHF.

There are a few counts of this clonotype. This rearrangement joins TRBV20-1 to TRBJ2-1; tentatively, D is TRBD1 (6 bases). Germline V lookup: CDR1 DFQATT, CDR2 SNEGSKA (reference sequence). CDR3 length: 15 residues. Trimming took 7 bases from V and 6 from J, leaving 22 bases between them. The CDR3 DNA follows: TGCAGTGGAGAGTTTGGGGGACAAGGAGTCAATGAGCAGTTCTTC. Translation: CSGEFGGQGVNEQFF.

V is TRBV5-4 and J is TRBJ2-1, with D possibly being TRBD1 (6 bases). Germline V lookup: CDR1 SGHNT, CDR2 YYREEE (reference sequence). Trimming stripped 2 bases from V and 5 bases from J, with 14 bases between. The CDR3 extends over 15 amino acids. The CDR3 DNA sequence: TGTGCCAGCAGCTTTGACAGGAGTCTCAACAATGAGCAGTTCTTC. Encoded protein: CASSFDRSLNNEQFF.

V usage is TRBV7-6 and J usage is TRBJ1-1; 7 bases map to TRBD1. The germline CDR1 and CDR2 sequences are SGHVS and FNYEAQ. The CDR3 has 15 amino acids. After removal of 3 bases from V and 6 bases from J, the junction contained 10 bases not matched to a gene. In DNA, the CDR3 is TGTGCCAGCAGCTTGGACGGGACAGATCGGTCTGAAGCTTTCTTT. Translation: CASSLDGTDRSEAFF.